The rows below give T cell receptor beta chains drawn from one sample of a study of T-cell memory formation after mild COVID-19. From the 5' RACE reads, TCRdb called clonotypes with MiXCR, one entry per CDR3 protein. The table includes 530,000 or so distinct CDR3 sequences, 17% detected once. Source material: PBMCs or a T cell subset sorted from them (not recorded which). The receptor source for this set is an adult woman who had mild COVID-19 (a few samples of this study predate the infection). Cell type and time point are not known. The CDR3 runs from the conserved cysteine through the conserved F or W. A D gene is named only where the DNA matches it firmly. A clone size is listed for some rows: how often the clone was seen (once, few, many), or a class if it is expanded.

D	V	J	size	DNA	CDR3
NA	TRBV20-1	TRBJ1-1	few	TGCAGTGCTAGGGATGGACAGAAGAACACTGAAGCTTTCTTT	CSARDGQKNTEAFF
NA	TRBV4-1	TRBJ2-7	NA	TGCGCCAGCAGCCAAGTTGGGGGTTCAGCCTACGAGCAGTACTTC	CASSQVGGSAYEQYF
TRBD1	TRBV7-8	TRBJ2-7	NA	TGTGCCAGCAGCTTCATAGTGGGGGACAGGGACTACGAGCAGTACTTC	CASSFIVGDRDYEQYF
NA	TRBV6-1	TRBJ1-5	few	TGTGCCAGCACTCTGGGGGCCTCAGGTCAGCCCCAGCATTTT	CASTLGASGQPQHF
NA	TRBV25-1	TRBJ1-1	few	TGTGCCAGCAGACAGGACACTTACACTGAAGCTTTCTTT	CASRQDTYTEAFF
NA	TRBV14	TRBJ2-3	NA	TGTGCCAGCAGCCAGCTCGTCACAGATACGCAGTATTTT	CASSQLVTDTQYF
TRBD1	TRBV11-3	TRBJ2-3	NA	TGTGCCAGCAGCGATACAGGGGGCGCAGATACGCAGTATTTT	CASSDTGGADTQYF
NA	TRBV20-1	TRBJ1-6	few	TGCAGTGCTAGGTGGTCAGGGCAGGGGTTTCCCCTCCACTTT	CSARWSGQGFPLHF
TRBD2	TRBV5-1	TRBJ2-3	NA	TGCGCCAGCCAGCGGGAGGGTAGCACAGATACGCAGTATTTT	CASQREGSTDTQYF
TRBD1	TRBV6-5	TRBJ2-1	NA	TGTGCCAGCAGTTTTGGACAGGGGAAGTACAATGAGCAGTTCTTC	CASSFGQGKYNEQFF
TRBD1	TRBV12-3/TRBV12-4	TRBJ2-5	few	TGTGCCAGCAGCAGGGGGCCACGCAAAGAGACCCAGTACTTC	CASSRGPRKETQYF
NA	TRBV6-2/TRBV6-3	TRBJ2-7	NA	TGTGCCAGCAACGACGGGGGTCTGGGCTCCTACGAGCAGTACTTC	CASNDGGLGSYEQYF
NA	TRBV5-6	TRBJ2-6	NA	TGTGCCAGCAGCTTGCTTGAAGGGACCGGGGGGGCCAACGTCCTGACTTTC	CASSLLEGTGGANVLTF
TRBD1	TRBV30	TRBJ2-7	few	TGTGCCTGGACGGACAGGGGGTACCCCTACGAGCAGTACTTC	CAWTDRGYPYEQYF
TRBD1	TRBV7-8	TRBJ1-2	NA	TGTGCCAGCAGCCCCGACAGGGGGAAGAACTATGGCTACACCTTC	CASSPDRGKNYGYTF
TRBD2	TRBV20-1	TRBJ2-3	many	TGCAGTGGCTTAGCGGGGGGGCGCACAGATACGCAGTATTTT	CSGLAGGRTDTQYF
NA	TRBV9	TRBJ1-2	few	TGTGCCAGCAGCCCCGGAGGCCAGGCCTATGGCTACACCTTC	CASSPGGQAYGYTF
NA	TRBV20-1	TRBJ2-7	NA	TGCAGTGTTCCTGCGGACTACGTAGACGAGCAGTACTTC	CSVPADYVDEQYF
NA	TRBV19	TRBJ2-2	few	TGTGCCAGTAGCCGCCCTCCGGTGGCAGGGAAATATCGTACCGGGGAGCTGTTTTTT	CASSRPPVAGKYRTGELFF
NA	TRBV7-3	TRBJ1-1	many	TGTGCCAGCAGCTTATCCCCAGGGGATCTTGAAGCTTTCTTT	CASSLSPGDLEAFF
NA	TRBV7-6	TRBJ2-7	few	TGTGCCAGCAGCTTAGAGCCAGGCCAGCAGTACTTC	CASSLEPGQQYF
NA	TRBV6-2/TRBV6-3	TRBJ2-7	NA	TGTGCCAGCAGTTACGGCCAGATAATGGGGGACGAGCAGTACTTC	CASSYGQIMGDEQYF
TRBD1	TRBV7-3	TRBJ2-5	few	TGTGCCAGCAGCTTAATCGGGACAGGGAGAGAGACCCAGTACTTC	CASSLIGTGRETQYF
NA	TRBV9	TRBJ2-3	NA	TGTGCCAGCAGCGTAGGAGTACAGGGCCCGTATTTT	CASSVGVQGPYF
NA	TRBV18	TRBJ1-5	NA	TGTGCCAGCTCACCAAACTCTAACAGCAATCAGCCCCAGCATTTT	CASSPNSNSNQPQHF
NA	TRBV12-3/TRBV12-4	TRBJ2-1	NA	TGTGCCAGCAGTTTAGGGGGTGTGGAGACGGAGCAGTTCTTC	CASSLGGVETEQFF
NA	TRBV25-1	TRBJ2-2	few	TGTGCCAGCAGTGGGTTCAGGGTCACCGGGGAGCTGTTTTTT	CASSGFRVTGELFF
NA	TRBV27	TRBJ1-6	NA	TGTGCCAGCAGTTTGGGGGGGCCAAATAATTCACCCCTCCACTTT	CASSLGGPNNSPLHF
TRBD2	TRBV20-1	TRBJ2-3	few	TGCAGTGCTACTTCCGGACTAGCGGGGGGACGAACAGATACGCAGTATTTT	CSATSGLAGGRTDTQYF
NA	TRBV6-2/TRBV6-3	TRBJ2-7	once	TGTGCCAGCAGTTACGCCGGGACCTGGGGAACATACGAGCAGTACTTC	CASSYAGTWGTYEQYF
NA	TRBV5-1	TRBJ1-1	NA	TGCGCCTCACAGGAGAACACTGAAGCTTTCTTT	CASQENTEAFF
NA	TRBV6-5	TRBJ1-1	NA	TGTGCCAGCAGTTACTTTGGGACAATGAACACTGAAGCTTTCTTT	CASSYFGTMNTEAFF
TRBD2	TRBV4-1	TRBJ2-2	few	TGCGCCAGCAGCCGCGGACTAGCGTCGAACACCGGGGAGCTGTTTTTT	CASSRGLASNTGELFF
TRBD1	TRBV12-3/TRBV12-4	TRBJ2-3	many	TGTGCCAGCAGTTTACCACAGGGGATGAATACGCAGTATTTT	CASSLPQGMNTQYF
TRBD1	TRBV5-1	TRBJ2-2	few	TGCGCCAGCAGCCTGGAGGGACAGGGTTCGTGGACCGGGGAGCTGTTTTTT	CASSLEGQGSWTGELFF
NA	TRBV7-2	TRBJ1-3	NA	TGTGCCAGCAGCCGATACCCCGGGCCCTTTGTAATATATTTT	CASSRYPGPFVIYF
TRBD1	TRBV20-1	TRBJ1-5	few	TGCAGTGCGGGGACAGGGGGTCAGCCCCAGCATTTT	CSAGTGGQPQHF
TRBD2	TRBV4-2	TRBJ2-3	many	TGTGCCAGCAGCCGTCCCGGGACTAGCGGGAGAGGGAAGTATTTT	CASSRPGTSGRGKYF
NA	TRBV7-9	TRBJ2-7	few	TGTGCCAGCAGCTTAAATACAGGGAGGCCCTACGAGCAGTACTTC	CASSLNTGRPYEQYF
TRBD2	TRBV29-1	TRBJ2-5	NA	TGCAGCGTTATCCCTAGCGGGGTGCCTGGCGAGACCCAGTACTTC	CSVIPSGVPGETQYF
NA	TRBV24-1	TRBJ2-5	NA	TGTGCCACCAGTGCCTTATCCCGTGGGAGCGGCGGGTACCAAGAGACCCAGTACTTC	CATSALSRGSGGYQETQYF
NA	TRBV4-2	TRBJ1-3	few	TGTGCCAGCAGCCAAGAACTCTCTGGAAACACCATATATTTT	CASSQELSGNTIYF
TRBD1	TRBV25-1	TRBJ2-1	few	TGTGCCAGCGGAAAGACAGGGAGCGCTCTCGGAGAGCAGTTCTTC	CASGKTGSALGEQFF
TRBD1	TRBV5-1	TRBJ2-7	NA	TGCGCCAGCAGCCTTCGGACAGGGGAATCGGGGGAGCAGTACTTC	CASSLRTGESGEQYF
TRBD1	TRBV20-1	TRBJ1-5	few	TGCAGTGTTGAGGACAGGGGGAGGTTCGGCAATCAGCCCCAGCATTTT	CSVEDRGRFGNQPQHF
NA	TRBV9	TRBJ2-7	NA	TGTGCCAGCAGCGTAGACAGGGCCTACGAGCAGTACTTC	CASSVDRAYEQYF
NA	TRBV7-6	TRBJ2-1	NA	TGTGCCAGCAGCCCTTGGTCCTACTCAGAAGAGCAGTTCTTC	CASSPWSYSEEQFF
NA	TRBV18	TRBJ1-1	NA	TGTGCCAGCTCACCACCGCGGGATAGACAGCTAATGAACACTGAAGCTTTCTTT	CASSPPRDRQLMNTEAFF
NA	TRBV7-2	TRBJ1-1	few	TGTGCCAGCAGCTTAGGATCCGGCAGTGGCACTGAAGCTTTCTTT	CASSLGSGSGTEAFF
TRBD1	TRBV7-9	TRBJ2-1	few	TGTGCCAGCAGCTCTTTCCCGGGACAGGGGGCGCGGTACAATGAGCAGTTCTTC	CASSSFPGQGARYNEQFF
NA	TRBV7-9	TRBJ1-5	NA	TGTGCCAGCAGCGGCCGACAGGCCGGTCAGCCCCAGCATTTT	CASSGRQAGQPQHF
NA	TRBV29-1	TRBJ1-1	few	TGCAGCGATGGGGCGGGGGCAGCTTTCTTT	CSDGAGAAFF
NA	TRBV6-2/TRBV6-3	TRBJ2-7	NA	TGTGCCAGCATAAGGCGAGACAGAACCTCCTACGAGCAGTACTTC	CASIRRDRTSYEQYF
TRBD1	TRBV20-1	TRBJ1-1	once	TGCAGTGCTAGGGCCCCGACAGGGATGAGTGAAGCTTTCTTT	CSARAPTGMSEAFF
TRBD1	TRBV7-9	TRBJ1-4	NA	TGTGCCAGCAGCCTCCCGGGACAGAATGAAAAACTGTTTTTT	CASSLPGQNEKLFF
TRBD2	TRBV6-2/TRBV6-3	TRBJ2-5	NA	TGTGCCAGCAGCCGGACTAGCGGGAGTAAAGAGACCCAGTACTTC	CASSRTSGSKETQYF
NA	TRBV5-5	TRBJ2-3	NA	TGTGCCAGCAGCTTGGACCAGCACACAGATACGCAGTATTTT	CASSLDQHTDTQYF
NA	TRBV7-8	TRBJ2-7	few	TGTGCCAGCAGCTTTCAGGATAAGGGGAACTACGAGCAGTACTTC	CASSFQDKGNYEQYF
NA	TRBV7-6	TRBJ2-7	few	TGTGCCAGCAGCTTATCAGAAAACGCCTACGAGCAGTACTTC	CASSLSENAYEQYF